This is a list of T cell receptor beta chains from one sample in a study of shared clonotypes between healthy human individuals. Measured with immunoSEQ multiplex PCR; TCRdb has only the in-frame clones, and not every one. The table has about 2.3 million clones, 85% to 95% seen once. Sequencing input: naive CD4+ T cells from PBMCs. The receptors derive from a young man in good health. Some clones in this sample may be carry-over from other donors' samples. Each CDR3 is given with its conserved first and last residue. Fields, in order: D gene, V gene, clone size, J gene, CDR3 protein, CDR3 DNA. D genes are given only for firm matches. Size tells how often a clone was seen (once, few, many) or the class of an expanded clone, and some rows leave it out.

D: .
V: TRBV18
size: .
J: TRBJ1-5
CDR3: CASSKDGHSSENQPQHF
DNA: TGTGCCAGCTCAAAAGACGGACACTCGTCAGAAAATCAGCCCCAGCATTTT

D: .
V: TRBV19
size: .
J: TRBJ2-7
CDR3: CASSIGSLGYEQYF
DNA: TGTGCCAGTAGTATTGGTAGCCTGGGCTACGAGCAGTACTTC

D: TRBD1
V: TRBV5-1
size: .
J: TRBJ2-3
CDR3: CASSLPGQTTDTQYF
DNA: TGCGCCAGCAGCTTGCCGGGACAGACCACAGATACGCAGTATTTT

D: TRBD1
V: TRBV18
size: .
J: TRBJ1-3
CDR3: CASSPLRTGTLSGNTIYF
DNA: TGTGCCAGCTCACCACTGCGGACAGGTACCCTCTCTGGAAACACCATATATTTT

D: .
V: TRBV6-1
size: .
J: TRBJ1-2
CDR3: CASSEGGLGYGYTF
DNA: TGTGCCAGCAGTGAGGGGGGGCTTGGCTATGGCTACACCTTC

D: .
V: TRBV5-1
size: .
J: TRBJ2-7
CDR3: CASSFNPDSSYEQYF
DNA: TGCGCCAGCAGCTTTAATCCGGATTCCTCCTACGAGCAGTACTTC

D: .
V: TRBV7-3
size: .
J: TRBJ2-2
CDR3: CASSVSYTGELFF
DNA: TGTGCCAGCAGCGTTTCGTACACCGGGGAGCTGTTTTTT

D: .
V: TRBV7-2
size: .
J: TRBJ2-5
CDR3: CASSSLSTETQYF
DNA: TGTGCCAGCAGCTCTTTATCGACAGAGACCCAGTACTTC

D: .
V: TRBV15
size: .
J: TRBJ2-7
CDR3: CATSRDPGTGTYEQYF
DNA: TGTGCCACCAGCAGAGACCCCGGGACGGGCACCTACGAGCAGTACTTC

D: TRBD1
V: TRBV15
size: .
J: TRBJ2-7
CDR3: CATSDRGRDEQYF
DNA: TGTGCCACAAGTGACAGGGGGCGAGACGAGCAGTACTTC

D: TRBD1
V: TRBV19
size: .
J: TRBJ1-5
CDR3: CASSSPGRGQQPQHF
DNA: TGTGCCAGTAGTTCCCCCGGCAGGGGGCAACAGCCCCAGCATTTT

D: TRBD2
V: TRBV6-6
size: .
J: TRBJ2-1
CDR3: CASNTHGTSRNNEQFF
DNA: TGTGCCAGCAATACTCACGGGACTAGCCGAAACAATGAGCAGTTCTTC

D: TRBD1
V: TRBV6-5
size: .
J: TRBJ1-2
CDR3: CASRTTGSGYTF
DNA: TGTGCCAGCAGGACGACAGGGTCAGGCTACACCTTC

D: .
V: TRBV28
size: .
J: TRBJ1-5
CDR3: CASSPGTKSNQPQHF
DNA: TGTGCCAGCAGCCCCGGGACAAAAAGCAATCAGCCCCAGCATTTT

D: .
V: TRBV6-1
size: .
J: TRBJ1-5
CDR3: CASSTRDSNQPQHF
DNA: TGTGCCAGCAGTACCCGGGACAGCAATCAGCCCCAGCATTTT

D: .
V: TRBV27
size: .
J: TRBJ1-5
CDR3: CASSRTRDNQPQHF
DNA: TGTGCCAGCAGCCGAACGCGGGACAATCAGCCCCAGCATTTT

D: TRBD2
V: TRBV4-1
size: .
J: TRBJ2-3
CDR3: CASSQDSGRMTDTQYF
DNA: TGCGCCAGCAGCCAAGATAGCGGGAGGATGACAGATACGCAGTATTTT

D: .
V: TRBV5-1
size: .
J: TRBJ2-3
CDR3: CASRGAGDTQYF
DNA: TGCGCCAGCAGGGGGGCCGGAGATACGCAGTATTTT

D: .
V: TRBV6-6
size: .
J: TRBJ1-5
CDR3: CASSPRGNQPQHF
DNA: TGTGCCAGCAGTCCCAGGGGCAATCAGCCCCAGCATTTT

D: .
V: TRBV11-2
size: .
J: TRBJ1-4
CDR3: CASSLEAVGYEKLFF
DNA: TGTGCCAGCAGCTTAGAGGCTGTCGGGTATGAAAAACTGTTTTTT

D: .
V: TRBV5-1
size: .
J: TRBJ1-4
CDR3: CASSNGSNEKLFF
DNA: TGCGCCAGCAGCAACGGCTCAAATGAAAAACTGTTTTTT

D: .
V: TRBV6-1
size: .
J: TRBJ1-1
CDR3: CASISEAWRDEAFF
DNA: TGTGCCAGCATTTCCGAAGCCTGGCGGGATGAAGCTTTCTTT

D: .
V: TRBV30
size: .
J: TRBJ1-2
CDR3: CAWSRALGGYTF
DNA: TGTGCCTGGAGTAGGGCCTTAGGGGGCTACACCTTC

D: TRBD1
V: TRBV19
size: .
J: TRBJ2-4
CDR3: CATQQGSKNIQYF
DNA: TGTGCCACCCAACAGGGGTCCAAAAACATTCAGTACTTC

D: TRBD2
V: TRBV5-1
size: .
J: TRBJ2-7
CDR3: CASSPNPGTSSYEQYF
DNA: TGCGCCAGCAGCCCAAATCCCGGGACTAGCTCCTACGAGCAGTACTTC

D: .
V: TRBV28
size: .
J: TRBJ2-2
CDR3: CASRPRVLNTGELFF
DNA: TGTGCCAGCAGACCCAGGGTACTCAACACCGGGGAGCTGTTTTTT

D: TRBD1
V: TRBV20-1
size: few
J: TRBJ1-1
CDR3: CSVRRDREAFF
DNA: TGCAGTGTTCGACGGGACAGAGAAGCTTTCTTT

D: TRBD1
V: TRBV10-1
size: once
J: TRBJ1-1
CDR3: CASSVVTGAEAFF
DNA: TGCGCCAGCAGTGTGGTTACAGGGGCTGAAGCTTTCTTT

D: TRBD2
V: TRBV4-3
size: .
J: TRBJ2-1
CDR3: CASSQDGTSFGSIEQFF
DNA: TGCGCCAGCAGCCAAGACGGGACTAGCTTCGGGAGTATTGAGCAGTTCTTC

D: .
V: TRBV28
size: once
J: TRBJ1-1
CDR3: CASILLGAEAFF
DNA: TGTGCCAGCATCCTCCTTGGGGCTGAAGCTTTCTTT

D: TRBD1
V: TRBV19
size: .
J: TRBJ1-5
CDR3: CASSILGTGYNQPQHF
DNA: TGTGCCAGTAGTATCCTGGGGACAGGGTACAATCAGCCCCAGCATTTT

D: TRBD2
V: TRBV4-1
size: .
J: TRBJ2-1
CDR3: CASSRRPASGDEQFF
DNA: TGCGCCAGCAGCCGGCGACCGGCTAGCGGGGATGAGCAGTTCTTC

D: .
V: TRBV5-4
size: .
J: TRBJ1-1
CDR3: CASSSRSSYGTEAFF
DNA: TGTGCCAGCAGCTCACGGTCGTCGTATGGCACTGAAGCTTTCTTT

D: TRBD2
V: TRBV7-6
size: .
J: TRBJ2-2
CDR3: CASRQIRTSGSGELFF
DNA: TGTGCCAGCAGACAAATTCGGACTAGCGGGAGCGGGGAGCTGTTTTTT

D: .
V: TRBV28
size: .
J: TRBJ2-7
CDR3: CASSEFQNEQYF
DNA: TGTGCCAGCAGTGAATTTCAGAACGAGCAGTACTTC

D: TRBD1
V: TRBV7-2
size: .
J: TRBJ2-7
CDR3: CASSPRQGAYEQYF
DNA: TGTGCCAGCAGCCCCCGACAGGGGGCCTACGAGCAGTACTTC

D: TRBD1
V: TRBV9
size: .
J: TRBJ2-7
CDR3: CASSAGQGNYEQYF
DNA: TGTGCCAGCAGCGCTGGACAGGGGAACTACGAGCAGTACTTC

D: .
V: TRBV6-5
size: .
J: TRBJ1-1
CDR3: CASSYRQMNTEAFF
DNA: TGTGCCAGCAGTTACCGGCAGATGAACACTGAAGCTTTCTTT

D: TRBD2
V: TRBV5-1
size: .
J: TRBJ2-3
CDR3: CASSFVAGVDTQYF
DNA: TGCGCCAGCAGCTTCGTAGCGGGAGTGGATACGCAGTATTTT

D: .
V: TRBV4-2
size: .
J: TRBJ2-6
CDR3: CASSQVYGSGANVLTF
DNA: TGTGCCAGCAGCCAAGTATACGGCTCTGGGGCCAACGTCCTGACTTTC

D: TRBD1
V: TRBV7-3
size: .
J: TRBJ1-1
CDR3: CASSSQGTGFEAFF
DNA: TGTGCCAGCAGCTCTCAAGGGACAGGGTTTGAAGCTTTCTTT

D: .
V: TRBV30
size: .
J: TRBJ2-7
CDR3: CAWSVKGPRIYEQYF
DNA: TGTGCCTGGAGTGTAAAGGGACCCAGGATTTACGAGCAGTACTTC

D: .
V: TRBV29-1
size: .
J: TRBJ1-2
CDR3: CSVVSRRVGGYTF
DNA: TGCAGCGTTGTGTCCAGGAGGGTCGGTGGCTACACCTTC

D: TRBD2
V: TRBV28
size: .
J: TRBJ2-7
CDR3: CASSPTSGSYEQYF
DNA: TGTGCCAGCAGTCCCACTAGCGGTTCCTACGAGCAGTACTTC

D: TRBD2
V: TRBV11-1
size: once
J: TRBJ2-1
CDR3: CASSLYPGGDNEQFF
DNA: TGTGCCAGCAGCCTATACCCTGGGGGGGACAATGAGCAGTTCTTC

D: .
V: TRBV9
size: .
J: TRBJ1-4
CDR3: CASSGDWANEKLFF
DNA: TGTGCCAGCAGCGGGGATTGGGCTAATGAAAAACTGTTTTTT

D: TRBD1
V: TRBV19
size: .
J: TRBJ2-3
CDR3: CASTRQGMTDTQYF
DNA: TGTGCCAGTACGAGACAGGGAATGACGGATACGCAGTATTTT

D: .
V: TRBV19
size: many
J: TRBJ1-5
CDR3: CAPSNQPQHF
DNA: TGTGCCCCCAGCAATCAGCCCCAGCATTTT

D: .
V: TRBV27
size: .
J: TRBJ2-7
CDR3: CASRPRDSSSYEQYF
DNA: TGTGCCAGCAGGCCGCGGGACAGTAGCTCCTACGAGCAGTACTTC

D: .
V: TRBV5-1
size: .
J: TRBJ2-3
CDR3: CASSLAGSGYTDTQYF
DNA: TGCGCCAGCAGCTTGGCCGGTAGCGGCTACACAGATACGCAGTATTTT

D: .
V: TRBV4-1
size: .
J: TRBJ2-5
CDR3: CASSPRDSQETQYF
DNA: TGCGCCAGCAGCCCTCGGGATAGCCAAGAGACCCAGTACTTC

D: .
V: TRBV4-1
size: .
J: TRBJ2-2
CDR3: CASSPQGSPGELFF
DNA: TGCGCCAGCAGCCCCCAGGGGAGCCCCGGGGAGCTGTTTTTT